The 26 T cell receptor beta chains below were found in one sample sequenced in a study of Ad26.COV2.S vaccination and SARS-CoV-2 variants. Specified treatment: around 19 received Ad26.COV2.S at low or high dose, single or two shots; about 5 received placebo; per-sample allocation not given. Collection of samples fell on day 63 after the first vaccine or placebo injection. Here immunoSEQ multiplex PCR was the method, and the copy in TCRdb shows in-frame clones only, minus some. This table holds over 400,000 clones, about 90% found once. Sequenced material: peripheral blood, taken in a trial of Ad26.COV2.S vaccine versus placebo. Every receptor here comes from a person aged 18 to 65 who received the Ad26.COV2.S COVID-19 vaccine or a placebo.

The V gene is TRBV7-9, the J gene TRBJ2-1; no clear D gene. The CDR3 spans 15 residues. Trimming removed 5 bases from V and 0 bases from J, with 11 bases in between. Per the germline V gene, CDR1 is SEHNR and CDR2 is FQNEAQ (reference sequence). CDR3 DNA sequence: TGTGCCAGCAGCCAATCAGAGAGCTCCTACAATGAGCAGTTCTTC. This encodes CASSQSESSYNEQFF. Filled out from reference TRBV7-9 and TRBJ2-1, the complete variable domain reads DTGVSQNPRHKITKRGQNVTFRCDPISEHNRLYWYRQTLGQGPEFLTYFQNEAQLEKSRLLSDRFSAERPKGSFSTLEIQRTEQGDSAMYLCASSQSESSYNEQFFGPGTRLTVL.

The V call is TRBV7-6, the J call TRBJ2-3; D unresolved. The V end lost 2 bases, the J end lost 6 bases, and 9 bases lay between the germline ends. The germline CDR1 and CDR2 sequences are SGHVS and FNYEAQ. CDR3 size: 13 residues. The chain's CDR3 is CASSLLKGDTQYF. DNA of the CDR3: TGTGCCAGCAGCTTACTTAAAGGGGATACGCAGTATTTT.

This sequence joins TRBV7-2 and TRBJ1-1, with D possibly TRBD1 on 6 matching bases. The CDR3 consists of 15 residues. Germline CDR1 and CDR2: SGHTA and FQGNSA. V gave up 5 bases and J gave up 1 base, with 14 bases separating them. CDR3 nucleotide sequence: TGTGCCAGCAGCGGAACCGGGACACAGAACACTGAAGCTTTCTTT. It codes for CASSGTGTQNTEAFF. Looking up the rest from reference TRBV7-2 and TRBJ1-1 gives the full variable domain: GAGVSQSPSNKVTEKGKDVELRCDPISGHTALYWYRQSLGQGLEFLIYFQGNSAPDKSGLPSDRFSAERTGGSVSTLTIQRTQQEDSAVYLCASSGTGTQNTEAFFGQGTRLTVV.

The chain is built from TRBV15 and TRBJ1-4; D unclear. Germline-derived CDR1 and CDR2 are LNHNV and YYDKDF (reference sequence). The CDR3 sequence is 15 residues long. V was trimmed by 0 bases and J by 4 bases, leaving 9 bases between them. CDR3 bases: TGTGCCACCAGCAGAGAACCGACCATTAATGAAAAACTGTTTTTT. Protein sequence: CATSREPTINEKLFF.

CDR3 nucleotide sequence: TGTGCCAGCAGCTCGGGACTAGCGGGAATAAGCACAGATACGCAGTATTTT. This gives the protein CASSSGLAGISTDTQYF. The chain carries TRBV13 and TRBJ2-3; 13 bases are shared with TRBD2. Germline V lookup: CDR1 PRHDT, CDR2 FYEKMQ (reference sequence). The CDR3 consists of 17 residues. Unmatched junction bases numbered 4, after V lost 4 bases and J lost 0 bases.

V is TRBV19 and J is TRBJ2-2; D perhaps matches TRBD1 (5 bases). Per the germline V gene, CDR1 is LNHDA and CDR2 is SQIVND (reference sequence). Trimming stripped 6 bases from V and 1 base from J, with 12 bases between. There are 15 residues in the CDR3. CDR3 in amino acids: CASSRVLGNTGELFF. CDR3 sequence (DNA): TGTGCCAGTAGCAGGGTTTTGGGGAACACCGGGGAGCTGTTTTTT.

The chain employs TRBV19 and TRBJ2-1; no definite D call. Germline loops: CDR1 LNHDA, CDR2 SQIVND (reference sequence). Trimming shortened V by 7 bases and J by 2 bases, and 3 bases separated the two germline ends. The CDR3 is 11 amino acids. The CDR3 here is CASKAYNEQFF. In DNA form, the CDR3 reads TGTGCCAGTAAAGCCTACAATGAGCAGTTCTTC.

The chain links TRBV7-9 to TRBJ2-5; D ambiguous. The CDR3 runs to 12 residues. Trimming pared 3 bases from V and 5 bases from J, leaving 7 bases between. The germline V gene encodes CDR1 SEHNR and CDR2 FQNEAQ (reference sequence). Here the CDR3 DNA reads TGTGCCAGCAGCTTTGCCGAGGAGACCCAGTACTTC. As protein: CASSFAEETQYF.

The chain couples TRBV2 to TRBJ2-5, with 14 bases aligning to TRBD2. Germline lookup yields CDR1 SNHLY and CDR2 FYNNEI. The junction had 11 bases not matched to a gene; V was cut back by 5 bases and J by 6 bases. The CDR3 has 17 residues. CDR3: CASSYGLAGGAEKTQYF. The CDR3 nucleotides read TGTGCCAGCAGTTACGGACTAGCGGGAGGAGCGGAAAAGACCCAGTACTTC. The full variable domain, completed using reference TRBV2 and TRBJ2-5, is EPEVTQTPSHQVTQMGQEVILRCVPISNHLYFYWYRQILGQKVEFLVSFYNNEISEKSEIFDDQFSVERPDGSNFTLKIRSTKLEDSAMYFCASSYGLAGGAEKTQYFGPGTRLLVL.

With regard to this clone: The same CDR3 also results from other DNA sequences found in this sample. This chain connects TRBV18 to TRBJ2-7; D is perhaps TRBD1 or TRBD2 (5 bases each). Trimming pared 2 bases from V and 7 bases from J, leaving 9 bases between. Germline V gene lookup returns CDR1 KGHSH and CDR2 LQKENI. The CDR3 has 12 residues. In DNA form, the CDR3 reads TGTGCCAGCTCACCAGGGGGTGGGGAGCAGTACTTC. This encodes CASSPGGGEQYF.

The rearrangement links TRBV7-8 to TRBJ2-3, with TRBD2 matching over 12 bases. CDR1 and CDR2 (germline): SGHVS, FQNEAQ. CDR3 length equals 20 residues. Losses at the gene ends were 3 bases for V and 1 base for J; bases not matched to a gene: 14. The DNA of the CDR3 is TGTGCCAGCAGCTTCGATCCTCGGACTAGCGGGATTGAGGGCACAGATACGCAGTATTTT. It encodes CASSFDPRTSGIEGTDTQYF. The whole variable domain, filled in from reference TRBV7-8 and TRBJ2-3, reads GAGVSQSPRYKVAKRGQDVALRCDPISGHVSLFWYQQALGQGPEFLTYFQNEAQLDKSGLPSDRFFAERPEGSVSTLKIQRTQQEDSAVYLCASSFDPRTSGIEGTDTQYFGPGTRLTVL.

V and J are TRBV19 and TRBJ2-7; 8 nucleotides match TRBD1. Germline values: CDR1 LNHDA, CDR2 SQIVND (reference sequence). V shed 7 bases and J 5 bases; nucleotides not matched to a gene: 10. The CDR3 consists of 14 residues. The CDR3 loop reads CASTQTGVEHEQYF. The CDR3 DNA sequence: TGTGCCAGTACTCAGACAGGGGTCGAGCACGAGCAGTACTTC.

This rearrangement joins TRBV19 to TRBJ1-1, with 10 bases fitting TRBD1. The CDR3 totals 15 residues. V lost 6 bases and J lost 5; bases outside the gene matches: 9. The germline gives CDR1 LNHDA, CDR2 SQIVND (reference sequence). CDR3 region: CASSLLPGQGTEAFF. In DNA form, the CDR3 reads TGTGCCAGTAGCTTACTCCCGGGACAGGGGACTGAAGCTTTCTTT.

The CDR3 nucleotides are TGTGCCAGTAGCGACAGGGGGCGCGATGAAAAACTGTTTTTT. This sequence encodes CASSDRGRDEKLFF. V is TRBV19 and J is TRBJ1-4; TRBD1 matches at 10 bases. CDR1 LNHDA and CDR2 SQIVND come from the germline V gene (reference sequence). This CDR3 has 14 amino acids. Trimming cost V 6 bases and J 6 bases; bases outside gene matches: 4.

This chain uses TRBV5-5 with TRBJ2-5; TRBD2 aligns across 8 bases. The V gene's germline CDR1 is SGHKS and CDR2 YYEKEE (reference sequence). V dropped 0 bases and J dropped 5; count of bases not matched to a gene: 9. The CDR3 covers 16 residues. The CDR3 DNA reads as TGTGCCAGCAGCTTGGACGGGGCGGGAGGTAGCGAGACCCAGTACTTC. Protein product: CASSLDGAGGSETQYF. The whole variable domain, remainder taken from reference TRBV5-5 and TRBJ2-5, is DAGVTQSPTHLIKTRGQQVTLRCSPISGHKSVSWYQQVLGQGPQFIFQYYEKEERGRGNFPDRFSARQFPNYSSELNVNALLLGDSALYLCASSLDGAGGSETQYFGPGTRLLVL.

V gene TRBV7-3 combines with J gene TRBJ2-3; 9 positions match TRBD2. With V trimmed by 5 bases and J by 4 bases, 7 bases remained unmatched. The CDR3 extends over 15 amino acids. Germline V gene lookup returns CDR1 SGHTA and CDR2 FQGTGA. The CDR3 spells CASSPIAGAADTQYF. As DNA, the CDR3 is TGTGCCAGCAGCCCAATAGCGGGAGCCGCAGATACGCAGTATTTT.

The chain is built from TRBV28 and TRBJ1-1; a possible D gene is TRBD1 (6 bases). V lost 4 bases and J 5 bases, leaving 17 bases between the germline ends. Germline V gene sequence: CDR1 MDHEN, CDR2 SYDVKM. This CDR3 is built from 15 residues. This CDR3 reads CASSSGAGGRTEAFF. The CDR3 DNA sequence: TGTGCCAGCAGTTCGGGGGCCGGGGGTAGAACTGAAGCTTTCTTT. Full variable domain (outside the CDR3, taken from reference TRBV28 and TRBJ1-1): DVKVTQSSRYLVKRTGEKVFLECVQDMDHENMFWYRQDPGLGLRLIYFSYDVKMKEKGDIPEGYSVSREKKERFSLILESASTNQTSMYLCASSSGAGGRTEAFFGQGTRLTVV.

V usage is TRBV20-1 and J usage is TRBJ2-1; D possibly corresponds to TRBD2 (6 bases). The ends were cut back, 3 bases at V and 2 bases at J, with 11 bases in the middle. From germline, CDR1 is DFQATT and CDR2 SNEGSKA (reference sequence). The CDR3 has 14 residues. CDR3 sequence reads: CSASRDWTYNEQFF. Here the CDR3 DNA reads TGCAGTGCTAGTCGGGACTGGACCTACAATGAGCAGTTCTTC.

Only a few counts were recorded for this clone. The CDR3 loop reads CASSQEGTGEAYGYTF. The DNA for the CDR3 is TGTGCCAGCAGCCAAGAGGGGACAGGGGAGGCCTATGGCTACACCTTC. V gene TRBV3-1 (or the pseudogene TRBV3-2) combines with J gene TRBJ1-2, with 10 bases that match TRBD1. Trimming at V came to 0 bases and at J to 4 bases, leaving 5 bases not matched to a gene. Germline V CDR1 and CDR2: LGHDT, YNNKEL (reference sequence). The CDR3 has 16 amino acids.

The J gene is TRBJ2-1, the V gene TRBV24-1, with TRBD2 matching over 9 bases. This CDR3 comprises 15 residues. V lost 9 bases, J lost 2 bases, and 7 bases stayed unmatched. Germline CDR1 KGHDR, CDR2 SFDVKD. The CDR3 region is CATDSGSAAYNEQFF. In nucleotides, the CDR3 is TGTGCCACCGATAGCGGGAGCGCCGCCTACAATGAGCAGTTCTTC.

For the CDR3, the DNA is TGTGCCAGCAGCCCAGCGGAAGTCCGGGACTCTTACAATGAGCAGTTCTTC. This encodes CASSPAEVRDSYNEQFF. The chain uses TRBV7-8 and TRBJ2-1, with D possibly TRBD2 on 6 matching bases. The CDR3 is 17 amino acids. Between the trimmed V and J ends, which lost 5 bases and 4 bases, there was a span of 21 bases. CDR1 is SGHVS, CDR2 FQNEAQ, per germline.

Notes on this clone: The sample contains more than one DNA sequence encoding this CDR3. The chain's CDR3 is CASSYSGYNEQFF. The CDR3 DNA follows: TGTGCCAGCAGTTACTCAGGCTACAATGAGCAGTTCTTC. The chain joins TRBV6-5 to TRBJ2-1; D is undetermined. CDR1 and CDR2 (germline): MNHEY, SVGAGI. The CDR3 sequence is 13 residues long. Trimming stripped 0 bases from V and 3 bases from J, with 3 bases between.

The chain combines TRBV5-1 with TRBJ2-5; 12 positions match TRBD2. CDR1 and CDR2 (germline): SGHRS, YFSETQ. J gave up 1 base and V 4 bases, and 17 bases lay outside the gene matches. The CDR3 length is 20 residues. In DNA form, the CDR3 reads TGCGCCAGCAGCCTGGGTTTGAGTCTAGCGGGAGGGCCCCTCCAAGAGACCCAGTACTTC. Protein sequence: CASSLGLSLAGGPLQETQYF.

This clone was counted between two and nine times. The CDR3 DNA is TGTGCCAGCCAAGGGGCCCGTAATGAAAAACTGTTTTTT. Translation gives CASQGARNEKLFF. The chain joins TRBV2 to TRBJ1-4; D is possibly TRBD1 (5 bases). Germline V CDR1 and CDR2: SNHLY, FYNNEI. The CDR3 is 13 residues long. Trimming shortened V by 8 bases and J by 4 bases, and 11 bases separated the two germline ends.

This sequence joins TRBV10-3 and TRBJ2-1; D is perhaps TRBD1 (6 bases). Trimming stripped 0 bases from V and 5 bases from J, with 11 bases between. Germline V CDR1 and CDR2: ENHRY, SYGVKD. The CDR3 is made up of 15 amino acids. The CDR3, as DNA: TGTGCCATCAGTGAGTCTCCACCAGGGGACAATGAGCAGTTCTTC. It codes for CAISESPPGDNEQFF.

The CDR3 DNA sequence: TGTGCCAGTAGTACACCGGGACGGAAGAATTCACCCCTCCACTTT. It specifies CASSTPGRKNSPLHF. J is TRBJ1-6 and V is TRBV19, with D tentatively TRBD1 (5 bases). The CDR3 contains 15 residues. Germline V lookup: CDR1 LNHDA, CDR2 SQIVND (reference sequence). Trimming took 4 bases from V and 7 from J, leaving 14 bases between them.